These 27 T cell receptor beta chains share one sample of origin, sequenced in a study of blood T cell repertoires in COVID-19. Only in-frame clones appear in the TCRdb table, and some are missing; sequencing was by immunoSEQ multiplex PCR. This sample carries 110,000 to 150,000 clones, roughly 82% of them seen once, and the ten largest clones take over 10%. Sample: peripheral blood. Every receptor here comes from a man older than 75 with acute or convalescent COVID-19.

This chain links TRBV11-3 with TRBJ2-7, with D perhaps matching TRBD2 (5 bases). V gave up 5 bases and J gave up 0 bases, with 11 bases separating them. Germline CDR1 and CDR2: SGHNT and YENEEA. The CDR3 is made up of 14 amino acids. The CDR3 loop reads CASSAPGISYEQYF. DNA for the CDR3: TGTGCCAGCAGCGCCCCGGGGATCTCCTACGAGCAGTACTTC.

The rearrangement uses TRBV27 and TRBJ2-7; tentatively, D is TRBD1 (6 bases). Germline CDR1 MNHEY, CDR2 SMNVEV (reference sequence). The CDR3 runs 14 residues. V was clipped by 5 bases and J by 2 bases, with 13 bases between them. Here the CDR3 DNA reads TGTGCCAGCAGTCCTAGGGGGATCCCCTACGAGCAGTACTTC. Its protein product is CASSPRGIPYEQYF.

The chain recombines TRBV7-2 with TRBJ1-1; a possible D gene is TRBD1 (5 bases). Germline assignment: CDR1 SGHTA and CDR2 FQGNSA. The CDR3 consists of 15 residues. V was trimmed by 3 bases and J by 1 base, leaving 12 bases between them. CDR3 nucleotide sequence: TGTGCCAGCAGCTTGGGGGGAAGGACGAACACTGAAGCTTTCTTT. This translates into CASSLGGRTNTEAFF. The full variable domain, in which reference TRBV7-2 and TRBJ1-1 provide the parts outside the CDR3, is GAGVSQSPSNKVTEKGKDVELRCDPISGHTALYWYRQSLGQGLEFLIYFQGNSAPDKSGLPSDRFSAERTGGSVSTLTIQRTQQEDSAVYLCASSLGGRTNTEAFFGQGTRLTVV.

The CDR3 DNA reads as TGTGCCAGCAGTCCCACGGCAGGGTTTCACAATCAGCCCCAGCATTTT. Its translation: CASSPTAGFHNQPQHF. The chain carries TRBV28 and TRBJ1-5; D possibly corresponds to TRBD1 (5 bases). V was trimmed by 5 bases and J by 3 bases, leaving 17 bases between them. The germline gives CDR1 MDHEN, CDR2 SYDVKM. This CDR3 has 16 amino acids.

The CDR3 bases are TGTGCCAGCAGCGGCCGACAGGGGTGGAACACCGGGGAGCTGTTTTTT. Translating gives CASSGRQGWNTGELFF. This chain connects TRBV9 to TRBJ2-2, with 8 positions matching TRBD1. V lost 3 bases and J lost 1; bases outside the gene matches: 5. This CDR3 contains 16 residues. Per the germline V gene, CDR1 is SGDLS and CDR2 is YYNGEE.

The V and J genes are TRBV6-5 and TRBJ1-1, with D possibly being TRBD1 (6 bases). Trimming stripped 5 bases from V and 1 base from J, with 14 bases between. This CDR3 comprises 15 residues. The germline V gene has CDR1 MNHEY and CDR2 SVGAGI. CDR3 sequence reads: CASSLNRVANTEAFF. In DNA form, the CDR3 reads TGTGCCAGCAGTCTCAACAGGGTTGCGAACACTGAAGCTTTCTTT.

The J gene is TRBJ1-2, the V gene TRBV19; D unclear. The CDR3 has 12 residues. The germline gives CDR1 LNHDA, CDR2 SQIVND (reference sequence). The ends were cut back, 2 bases at V and 4 bases at J, with 5 bases in the middle. The CDR3 DNA follows: TGTGCCAGTAGTATAAGCGGCTATGGCTACACCTTC. Residues: CASSISGYGYTF.

CDR3 bases: TGTGCCAGCAGCTTCGGGGGGGAAGGAGGTGAAAAACTGTTTTTT. Its translation is CASSFGGEGGEKLFF. The rearrangement joins TRBV5-5 to TRBJ1-4; D perhaps matches TRBD1 (5 bases). V was cut by 2 bases and J by 7 bases, with 15 bases left in between. Per germline, CDR1 SGHKS and CDR2 YYEKEE (reference sequence). The CDR3 sequence is 15 residues long.

The rearrangement joins TRBV5-5 to TRBJ2-3; possibly TRBD2 for D (5 bases). This CDR3 has 14 residues. CDR1 and CDR2 from the germline V gene are SGHKS and YYEKEE (reference sequence). Trimming removed 0 bases from V and 2 bases from J, with 7 bases in between. CDR3 region: CASSLERVTDTQYF. DNA of the CDR3: TGTGCCAGCAGCTTGGAGAGGGTCACAGATACGCAGTATTTT.

The gene calls are TRBV27 and TRBJ2-7, with 7 bases aligning to TRBD2. V lost 3 bases and J lost 3; bases outside the gene matches: 5. The CDR3 spans 14 residues. Germline loops: CDR1 MNHEY, CDR2 SMNVEV (reference sequence). In DNA, the CDR3 is TGTGCCAGCAGTTTTAGGGGACTACACTACGAGCAGTACTTC. Amino acids: CASSFRGLHYEQYF.

This chain links TRBV10-3 with TRBJ1-5; D ambiguous. The CDR3 is made up of 15 amino acids. Germline lookup yields CDR1 ENHRY and CDR2 SYGVKD. With 3 bases removed from V and 7 bases from J, the gap between germline ends came to 16 bases. CDR3 amino acids: CAISEGGFTGQPQHF. CDR3 sequence (DNA): TGTGCCATCAGTGAAGGAGGTTTCACGGGGCAGCCCCAGCATTTT.

The chain employs TRBV2 and TRBJ2-3; possibly TRBD1 for D (5 bases). Germline CDR1 reads SNHLY; CDR2 reads FYNNEI. The CDR3 is 13 residues long. Deletions cut 6 bases from V and 7 bases from J, with 14 bases between. The CDR3 spells CASRPLQGYTQYF. CDR3 sequence (DNA): TGTGCCAGCAGGCCTCTTCAGGGTTATACGCAGTATTTT.

The rearrangement uses TRBV27 and TRBJ2-1, with 7 bases matching TRBD1. The CDR3 sequence is 14 residues long. V dropped 4 bases and J dropped 5; count of bases not matched to a gene: 5. Germline V lookup: CDR1 MNHEY, CDR2 SMNVEV (reference sequence). Here the CDR3 DNA reads TGTGCCAGCAGTTCTGGGACAGTTGACAATGAGCAGTTCTTC. Protein: CASSSGTVDNEQFF.

The chain employs TRBV29-1 and TRBJ1-4, with a possible D match to TRBD1 (6 bases). V was pared by 4 bases and J by 8 bases, with 17 bases between. Germline V gene sequence: CDR1 SQVTM, CDR2 ANQGSEA. The CDR3 runs 14 residues. The CDR3 bases are TGCAGCGTTGCATCTAGGCAGGGGTGGGAAAAACTGTTTTTT. Its protein is CSVASRQGWEKLFF.

V and J are TRBV6-2 or TRBV6-3 and TRBJ1-1; D is undetermined. The germline V gene has CDR1 MNHEY and CDR2 SVGEGT. The CDR3 totals 13 residues. Trimming left V 2 bases short and J 1 base short, with 5 bases between. CDR3 residues: CASSYGGNTEAFF. For the CDR3, the DNA is TGTGCCAGCAGTTACGGAGGGAACACTGAAGCTTTCTTT.

A single count supports this clone. The chain joins TRBV19 to TRBJ2-2, with D perhaps TRBD2 (6 bases). This CDR3 contains 14 residues. The V end was cut by 7 bases, the J end by 7 bases, with 16 bases between. From germline, CDR1 is LNHDA and CDR2 SQIVND (reference sequence). DNA for the CDR3: TGTGCCAGTACCAATTTGTACGGGGGCGGGGAGCTGTTTTTT. This codes for CASTNLYGGGELFF.

The DNA for the CDR3 is TGTGCCAGCAGCTTGACAGGCTACACTGAAGCTTTCTTT. It translates to CASSLTGYTEAFF. This chain connects TRBV7-2 to TRBJ1-1; tentative D call: TRBD1 (6 bases). The V end was cut by 3 bases, the J end by 3 bases, with 8 bases between. This CDR3 region has 13 residues. Germline CDR1 SGHTA, CDR2 FQGNSA. Supplemented by reference TRBV7-2 and TRBJ1-1, the full variable domain reads GAGVSQSPSNKVTEKGKDVELRCDPISGHTALYWYRQSLGQGLEFLIYFQGNSAPDKSGLPSDRFSAERTGGSVSTLTIQRTQQEDSAVYLCASSLTGYTEAFFGQGTRLTVV.

Concerning this clone: Other nucleotide sequences from this sample produce the same CDR3. The chain couples TRBV6-2 or TRBV6-3 to TRBJ1-3, with D possibly being TRBD1 (6 bases). The germline V and J ends were trimmed by 5 bases and 4 bases, with 12 bases remaining between them. CDR3 length: 14 amino acids. Per germline, CDR1 MNHEY and CDR2 SVGEGT. The CDR3 nucleotides are TGTGCCAGCAGTCCAACAGGGAGCGGAAACACCATATATTTT. It specifies CASSPTGSGNTIYF.

V usage is TRBV5-1 and J usage is TRBJ2-5; possible D gene TRBD1, 6 bases. V was pared by 4 bases and J by 3 bases, with 10 bases between. The CDR3 covers 13 residues. CDR1 is SGHRS and CDR2 is YFSETQ in the germline V gene. The CDR3, as DNA: TGCGCCAGCAGCCGCCGGACAGAAGAGACCCAGTACTTC. Translation gives CASSRRTEETQYF. Based on the CDR3 plus reference TRBV5-1 and TRBJ2-5, the full variable domain is KAGVTQTPRYLIKTRGQQVTLSCSPISGHRSVSWYQQTPGQGLQFLFEYFSETQRNKGNFPGRFSGRQFSNSRSEMNVSTLELGDSALYLCASSRRTEETQYFGPGTRLLVL.

This sequence joins TRBV7-2 and TRBJ1-5, with a possible D match to TRBD1 (5 bases). Between the trimmed V and J ends, which lost 4 bases and 0 bases, there was a span of 7 bases. CDR3 size: 14 residues. Germline V gene sequence: CDR1 SGHTA, CDR2 FQGNSA. The CDR3 DNA reads as TGTGCCAGCAGCTCCGACAGTAGCAATCAGCCCCAGCATTTT. Its protein is CASSSDSSNQPQHF.

This clone was detected a few times. The V gene is TRBV7-8, the J gene TRBJ2-3; 10 bases fit TRBD2. Germline loops: CDR1 SGHVS, CDR2 FQNEAQ. J lost 8 bases, V lost 8 bases, and 10 bases had no gene match. This CDR3 is 14 amino acids long. The CDR3 spells CASASLAGAPTQYF. The CDR3 DNA follows: TGTGCCAGCGCCTCCCTAGCGGGGGCCCCTACGCAGTATTTT. The full variable domain, in which reference TRBV7-8 and TRBJ2-3 provide the parts outside the CDR3, is GAGVSQSPRYKVAKRGQDVALRCDPISGHVSLFWYQQALGQGPEFLTYFQNEAQLDKSGLPSDRFFAERPEGSVSTLKIQRTQQEDSAVYLCASASLAGAPTQYFGPGTRLTVL.

V is TRBV6-5 and J is TRBJ1-2; D unclear. The V and J ends lost 10 bases and 8 bases respectively, with 20 bases between them. Germline lookup yields CDR1 MNHEY and CDR2 SVGAGI. The CDR3 sequence is 13 residues long. This chain's CDR3 is CATDPWPSGGYTF. The CDR3 DNA sequence: TGTGCCACCGACCCGTGGCCCTCGGGAGGCTACACCTTC.

The chain has TRBV15 and TRBJ2-3; D call uncertain. The V and J ends lost 1 base and 7 bases respectively, with 6 bases between them. The CDR3 sequence is 12 residues long. Germline lookup yields CDR1 LNHNV and CDR2 YYDKDF (reference sequence). The CDR3 DNA follows: TGTGCCACCAGCAGAGGAGCGTATACGCAGTATTTT. It is translated as CATSRGAYTQYF.

V and J are TRBV9 and TRBJ1-1, with 8 bases that match TRBD1. Trimming at V came to 4 bases and at J to 7 bases, leaving 3 bases not matched to a gene. The CDR3 covers 12 residues. CDR1 is SGDLS, CDR2 YYNGEE, per germline. CDR3 DNA sequence: TGTGCCAGCAGCCCAGGACAGGGTGAAGCTTTCTTT. Its protein product is CASSPGQGEAFF.

The rearrangement uses TRBV11-2 and TRBJ1-1; D perhaps matches TRBD1 (6 bases). V shed 3 bases and J shed 5 bases, with 13 bases lying between them. Germline CDR1 is SGHAT and CDR2 is FQNNGV. This CDR3 has 14 residues. CDR3: CASSFELTGTEAFF. DNA of the CDR3: TGTGCCAGCAGCTTCGAGCTTACAGGGACTGAAGCTTTCTTT.

The rearrangement links TRBV2 to TRBJ1-2; D ambiguous. CDR1 is SNHLY and CDR2 is FYNNEI in the germline V gene. The CDR3 has 13 residues. V dropped 8 bases and J dropped 4 bases, with 14 bases sitting between them. CDR3 bases: TGTGCCAGCCACCTCGAGCGCGCCTATGGCTACACCTTC. Its translation is CASHLERAYGYTF. The full variable domain, in which reference TRBV2 and TRBJ1-2 provide the parts outside the CDR3, is EPEVTQTPSHQVTQMGQEVILRCVPISNHLYFYWYRQILGQKVEFLVSFYNNEISEKSEIFDDQFSVERPDGSNFTLKIRSTKLEDSAMYFCASHLERAYGYTFGSGTRLTVV.

The chain carries TRBV2 and TRBJ1-5; D gene unclear. Germline-derived CDR1 and CDR2 are SNHLY and FYNNEI. CDR3 size: 15 residues. V was shortened by 4 bases and J by 4 bases, with 14 bases between the two germline ends. In nucleotides, the CDR3 is TGTGCCAGCAGTGGATATGGAGGGATTAATCAGCCCCAGCATTTT. Translating it yields CASSGYGGINQPQHF. The full variable domain, with the rest looked up from reference TRBV2 and TRBJ1-5, is EPEVTQTPSHQVTQMGQEVILRCVPISNHLYFYWYRQILGQKVEFLVSFYNNEISEKSEIFDDQFSVERPDGSNFTLKIRSTKLEDSAMYFCASSGYGGINQPQHFGDGTRLSIL.